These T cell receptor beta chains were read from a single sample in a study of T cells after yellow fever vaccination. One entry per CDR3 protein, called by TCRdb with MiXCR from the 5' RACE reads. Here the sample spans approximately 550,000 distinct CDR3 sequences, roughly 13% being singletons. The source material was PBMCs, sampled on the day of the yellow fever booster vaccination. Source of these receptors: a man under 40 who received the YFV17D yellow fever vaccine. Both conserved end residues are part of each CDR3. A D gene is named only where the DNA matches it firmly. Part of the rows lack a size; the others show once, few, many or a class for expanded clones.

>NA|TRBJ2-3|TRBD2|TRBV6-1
CASSRSSGGTDTQYF
TGTGCCAGCAGCCGAAGTAGCGGGGGCACAGATACGCAGTATTTT
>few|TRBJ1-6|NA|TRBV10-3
CAISAGTQSPLHF
TGTGCCATCAGTGCAGGGACTCAATCACCCCTCCACTTT
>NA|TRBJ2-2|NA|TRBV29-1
CSAGEAVSNTGELFF
TGCAGCGCTGGGGAGGCAGTCTCGAACACCGGGGAGCTGTTTTTT
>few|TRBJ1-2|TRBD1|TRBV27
CASSAGTDNYGYTF
TGTGCCAGCAGTGCAGGGACAGATAACTATGGCTACACCTTC
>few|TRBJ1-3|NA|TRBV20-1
CSARDLKKTGNTIYF
TGCAGTGCTAGAGATCTCAAGAAAACCGGAAACACCATATATTTT
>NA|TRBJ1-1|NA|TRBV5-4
CASSFGSRMNTEAFF
TGTGCCAGCAGCTTCGGCAGCCGAATGAACACTGAAGCTTTCTTT
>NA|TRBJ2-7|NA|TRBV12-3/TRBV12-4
CASSLTLLYEQYF
TGTGCCAGCAGTTTAACACTGCTCTACGAGCAGTACTTC
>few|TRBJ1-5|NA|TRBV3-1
CASSQMDGAQPQHF
TGTGCCAGCAGCCAAATGGACGGGGCTCAGCCCCAGCATTTT
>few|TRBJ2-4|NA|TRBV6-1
CASSVTLAKNIQYF
TGTGCCAGCAGTGTAACCCTAGCCAAAAACATTCAGTACTTC
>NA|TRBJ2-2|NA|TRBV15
CATSRGVVIRQATGELFF
TGTGCCACCAGCAGAGGAGTGGTAATAAGGCAAGCCACCGGGGAGCTGTTTTTT
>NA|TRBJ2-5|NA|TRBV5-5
CASSSNQGPGETQYF
TGTGCCAGCAGCTCGAATCAGGGGCCGGGAGAGACCCAGTACTTC
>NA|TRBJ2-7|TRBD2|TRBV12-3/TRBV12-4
CASSLIGTSRDEQYF
TGTGCCAGCAGTTTAATAGGGACTAGTCGGGACGAGCAGTACTTC
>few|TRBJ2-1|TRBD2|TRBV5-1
CASSFSGREKDEQFF
TGCGCCAGCAGCTTTAGCGGGAGGGAGAAGGATGAGCAGTTCTTC
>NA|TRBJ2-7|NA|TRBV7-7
CASSLGSPGIGEQYF
TGTGCTAGCAGCTTAGGATCTCCAGGGATAGGCGAGCAGTACTTC
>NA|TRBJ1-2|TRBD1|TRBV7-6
CASSPGQGGYGYTF
TGTGCCAGCAGCCCGGGACAGGGTGGCTATGGCTACACCTTC
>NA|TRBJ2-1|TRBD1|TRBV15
CATSDSRASRTGGYEQFF
TGTGCCACCAGCGATTCCCGCGCCAGCAGGACAGGGGGTTATGAGCAGTTCTTC
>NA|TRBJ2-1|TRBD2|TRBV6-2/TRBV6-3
CASSPQVGLAGWNEQFF
TGTGCCAGCAGTCCCCAGGTTGGTTTAGCGGGATGGAATGAGCAGTTCTTC
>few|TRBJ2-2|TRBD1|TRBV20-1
CSAKGGQGGANTGELFF
TGCAGTGCAAAAGGGGGACAGGGGGGTGCGAACACCGGGGAGCTGTTTTTT
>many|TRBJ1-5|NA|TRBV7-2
CASRSGNQPQHF
TGTGCCAGCAGGTCGGGGAATCAGCCCCAGCATTTT
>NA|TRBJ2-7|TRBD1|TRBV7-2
CASSPRTGDYEQYF
TGTGCCAGCAGCCCTCGGACAGGGGACTACGAGCAGTACTTC
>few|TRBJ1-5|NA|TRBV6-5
CASSHEGFQPQHF
TGTGCCAGCAGTCATGAGGGGTTTCAGCCCCAGCATTTT
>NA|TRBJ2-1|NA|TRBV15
CATSRVDVNEQFF
TGTGCCACCAGCAGAGTTGACGTTAATGAGCAGTTCTTC
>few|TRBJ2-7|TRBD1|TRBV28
CATGQGSYEQYF
TGTGCCACTGGACAGGGATCCTACGAGCAGTACTTC
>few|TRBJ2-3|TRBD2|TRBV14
CASSQVLAANTQYF
TGTGCCAGCAGCCAAGTCCTAGCGGCGAATACGCAGTATTTT
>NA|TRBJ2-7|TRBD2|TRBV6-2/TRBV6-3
CASGRSGSRTYEQYF
TGTGCCAGCGGCCGCAGCGGGAGCCGAACCTACGAGCAGTACTTC
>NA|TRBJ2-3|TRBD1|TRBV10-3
CAISRQGASLTLTDTQYF
TGTGCCATCAGTCGACAGGGGGCCAGCCTAACTCTCACAGATACGCAGTATTTT
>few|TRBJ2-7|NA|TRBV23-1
CATLRAFYEQYF
TGCGCCACCCTGCGGGCGTTTTACGAGCAGTACTTC
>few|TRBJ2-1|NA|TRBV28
CASSLTGERGGEQFF
TGTGCCAGCAGTTTAACGGGAGAGAGAGGTGGTGAGCAGTTCTTC
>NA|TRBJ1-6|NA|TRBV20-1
CCARDFRDSYNSPLHF
TGCTGTGCTAGAGATTTCAGGGACTCCTATAATTCACCCCTCCACTTT
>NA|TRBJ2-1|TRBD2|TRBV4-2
CASSQDSGSVVNEQFF
TGTGCCAGCAGCCAGGATAGCGGGAGTGTGGTTAATGAGCAGTTCTTC
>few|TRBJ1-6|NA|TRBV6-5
CASKKGGSPLHF
TGTGCCAGCAAGAAAGGGGGTTCACCCCTCCACTTT
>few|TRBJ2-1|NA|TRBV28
CASSQLARGGPYNEQFF
TGTGCCAGCAGTCAGCTTGCCAGGGGGGGCCCCTACAATGAGCAGTTCTTC
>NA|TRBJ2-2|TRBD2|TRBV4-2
CASSQDPWAGVADTGELFF
TGTGCCAGCAGCCAAGATCCGTGGGCGGGAGTGGCGGACACCGGGGAGCTGTTTTTT
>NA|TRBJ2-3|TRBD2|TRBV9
CASSVATRGALAGGSDTQYF
TGTGCCAGCAGCGTAGCTACTCGCGGGGCGCTAGCGGGAGGGTCAGATACGCAGTATTTT
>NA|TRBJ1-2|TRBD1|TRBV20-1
CSGPGEGAMEGYTF
TGCAGTGGCCCTGGGGAGGGGGCGATGGAGGGCTACACCTTC
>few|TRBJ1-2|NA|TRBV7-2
CASSFTSGNYGYTF
TGTGCCAGCAGCTTTACGTCGGGAAACTATGGCTACACCTTC
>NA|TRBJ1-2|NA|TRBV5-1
CATPETTGNGYTF
TGCGCCACCCCTGAAACAACAGGGAATGGATACACCTTC
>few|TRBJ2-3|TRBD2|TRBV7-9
CASSSWTSGKDTQYF
TGTGCCAGCAGCTCCTGGACTAGCGGGAAAGATACGCAGTATTTT
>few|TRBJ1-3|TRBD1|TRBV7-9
CASSPGGKENTIYF
TGTGCCAGCAGCCCAGGGGGGAAAGAAAACACCATATATTTT
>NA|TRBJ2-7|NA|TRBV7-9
CASSLRSGQPFSYEQYF
TGTGCCAGCAGCCTGCGATCCGGACAGCCCTTTAGCTACGAGCAGTACTTC
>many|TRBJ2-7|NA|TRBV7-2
CASSPQWVGNGPYEQYF
TGTGCCAGCAGCCCCCAGTGGGTGGGCAATGGGCCCTACGAGCAGTACTTC
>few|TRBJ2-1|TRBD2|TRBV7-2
CASSAPGLASHNEQFF
TGTGCCAGCAGCGCGCCGGGACTAGCGAGCCACAATGAGCAGTTCTTC
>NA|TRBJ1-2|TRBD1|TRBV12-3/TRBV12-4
CASSSRRQGNYGYTF
TGTGCCAGCTCAAGCCGCCGACAGGGGAACTATGGCTACACCTTC
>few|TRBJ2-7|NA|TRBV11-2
CASSDQDYEQYF
TGTGCCAGCAGCGATCAGGACTACGAGCAGTACTTC
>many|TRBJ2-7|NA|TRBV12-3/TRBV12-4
CASSLYGYEQYF
TGTGCCAGCAGTTTATACGGATACGAGCAGTACTTC
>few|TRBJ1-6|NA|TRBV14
CASSHSPSNSPLHF
TGTGCCAGCAGCCACAGCCCCTCTAATTCACCCCTCCACTTT
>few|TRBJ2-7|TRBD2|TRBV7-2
CASSFGLADLGEQYF
TGTGCCAGCAGCTTCGGACTAGCGGATTTGGGGGAGCAGTACTTC
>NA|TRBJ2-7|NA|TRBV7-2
CASSFQGNSYEQYF
TGTGCCAGCAGCTTCCAGGGTAATTCCTACGAGCAGTACTTC
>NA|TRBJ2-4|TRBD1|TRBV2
CASSVDRGKNIQYF
TGTGCCAGCAGTGTGGACAGGGGTAAAAACATTCAGTACTTC
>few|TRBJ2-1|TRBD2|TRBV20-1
CSARASGGNEQFF
TGCAGTGCTAGGGCTAGCGGGGGCAATGAGCAGTTCTTC
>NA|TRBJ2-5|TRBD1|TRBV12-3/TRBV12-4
CASSSGQGLQETQYF
TGTGCCAGCAGTTCTGGACAGGGTCTACAAGAGACCCAGTACTTC
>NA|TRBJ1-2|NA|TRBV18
CASSPGHYGYTF
TGTGCCAGCTCACCAGGTCACTATGGCTACACCTTC
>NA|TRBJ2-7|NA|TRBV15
CATSRDLGIYEQYF
TGTGCCACCAGCAGAGATCTGGGGATCTACGAGCAGTACTTC